This is a list of T cell receptor beta chains from one sample in a study of blood T cells in healthy people across ages. In TCRdb, the 5' RACE reads were re-called with MiXCR into one record per CDR3 protein. Seen here are over a million distinct CDR3 sequences, approximately 40% observed once, and the top ten hold 7.9%. The material sequenced was blood. These receptors came from a woman in her late teens or twenties in good health. CDR3s include the opening cysteine and the closing phenylalanine or tryptophan. The D gene is left open where the match is weak. Size is stated for part of the rows, as once, few or many counts, or as a class when the clone is expanded.

J	V	D	size	CDR3	DNA
TRBJ2-3	TRBV27	NA	few	CASSLSTGGGTDTQYF	TGTGCCAGCAGTTTATCGACGGGGGGCGGCACAGATACGCAGTATTTT
TRBJ2-4	TRBV3-1	NA	NA	CASSHLRGSGALAKNIQYF	TGTGCCAGCAGCCATCTCCGAGGCAGCGGAGCTCTAGCCAAAAACATTCAGTACTTC
TRBJ1-5	TRBV6-1	TRBD1	NA	CASSDVQQGSGNQPQHF	TGTGCCAGCAGTGACGTCCAACAGGGGTCGGGCAATCAGCCCCAGCATTTT
TRBJ2-7	TRBV6-6	NA	NA	CASSPRTDVYEQYF	TGTGCCAGCAGTCCACGGACGGACGTCTACGAGCAGTACTTC
TRBJ1-2	TRBV7-2	NA	many	CASSLAGGGYGYTF	TGTGCCAGCAGCTTAGCTGGGGGCGGCTATGGCTACACCTTC
TRBJ2-7	TRBV4-2	NA	NA	CASSHSDRSIIRGEQYF	TGTGCCAGCAGCCATAGCGACAGGTCGATAATCCGGGGCGAGCAGTACTTC
TRBJ2-5	TRBV7-2	TRBD1	NA	CASSWQGAGYNEQYF	TGTGCCAGCAGCTGGCAGGGGGCGGGCTACAATGAGCAGTACTTC
TRBJ2-5	TRBV4-1	NA	NA	CASSQLGGGGLKNNEQYF	TGCGCCAGCAGCCAACTGGGTGGTGGAGGATTGAAAAACAATGAGCAGTACTTC
TRBJ2-4	TRBV9	NA	NA	CASSPTGSSPSQQYF	TGTGCCAGCAGCCCGACAGGAAGTTCCCCCTCTCAGCAGTACTTC
TRBJ2-3	TRBV20-1	NA	NA	CSARAPVGVSTDTQYF	TGCAGTGCTAGAGCCCCAGTGGGGGTGAGCACAGATACGCAGTATTTT
TRBJ2-3	TRBV15	TRBD2	NA	CATSRKLAGMTDTQYF	TGTGCCACCAGCAGAAAACTAGCGGGAATGACAGATACGCAGTATTTT
TRBJ2-7	TRBV6-1	NA	NA	CASSEPPGEQYF	TGTGCCAGCAGTGAGCCCCCTGGCGAGCAGTACTTC
TRBJ2-3	TRBV10-3	NA	once	CATRASLTSDTQYF	TGTGCCACCAGAGCCTCGCTCACCTCTGATACGCAGTATTTT
TRBJ2-1	TRBV4-1	TRBD2	few	CASSQAGAGGPNEQFF	TGCGCCAGCAGCCAAGCGGGCGCGGGGGGGCCCAATGAGCAGTTCTTC
TRBJ2-1	TRBV28	NA	NA	CASSLFYEQFF	TGTGCCAGCAGTTTATTCTATGAGCAGTTCTTC
TRBJ2-5	TRBV2	TRBD2	NA	CASSPQSGGRETQYF	TGTGCCAGCAGTCCCCAAAGCGGGGGTAGAGAGACCCAGTACTTC
TRBJ2-7	TRBV7-6	TRBD1	few	CASSQTGVTEQYF	TGTGCCAGCAGCCAGACAGGGGTTACCGAGCAGTACTTC
TRBJ2-3	TRBV6-6	NA	few	CASSFGSGTEGTDTQYF	TGTGCCAGCAGTTTCGGGAGCGGAACCGAGGGCACAGATACGCAGTATTTT
TRBJ2-7	TRBV12-3/TRBV12-4	TRBD2	few	CASSWGLGFYEQYF	TGTGCCAGCAGTTGGGGACTAGGTTTCTACGAGCAGTACTTC
TRBJ1-2	TRBV7-9	NA	once	CASSVGVAYGYTF	TGTGCCAGCAGCGTAGGGGTCGCGTATGGCTACACCTTC
TRBJ1-6	TRBV20-1	NA	few	CSAREGGYNSPLHF	TGCAGTGCTAGAGAAGGGGGCTATAATTCACCCCTCCACTTT
TRBJ2-1	TRBV3-1	NA	NA	CASSRLEDNEQFF	TGTGCCAGCAGCCGACTAGAGGATAATGAGCAGTTCTTC
TRBJ2-1	TRBV11-2	NA	few	CASSLVEGEQFF	TGTGCCAGCAGCTTAGTTGAGGGAGAGCAGTTCTTC
TRBJ2-3	TRBV12-3/TRBV12-4	NA	NA	CASSFGLSTDVQYF	TGTGCCAGCAGTTTTGGGTTGAGCACAGATGTGCAGTATTTT
TRBJ2-3	TRBV3-1	NA	NA	CASSILADTQYF	TGTGCCAGCAGCATACTAGCCGATACGCAGTATTTT
TRBJ2-2	TRBV5-1	NA	once	CASSSETLSGGELFF	TGCGCCAGCAGCTCCGAGACCCTCTCTGGCGGGGAGCTGTTTTTT
TRBJ1-5	TRBV2	NA	NA	CASSEYSYQPQHF	TGTGCCAGCAGTGAGTACAGCTATCAGCCCCAGCATTTT
TRBJ2-5	TRBV6-5	NA	few	CASTQEKTQYF	TGTGCCAGCACCCAGGAAAAGACCCAGTACTTC
TRBJ2-4	TRBV7-2	NA	NA	CASSWLYGRTKNIQYF	TGTGCCAGCAGCTGGCTCTATGGGCGTACCAAAAACATTCAGTACTTC
TRBJ2-1	TRBV20-1	NA	few	CSARDRSGGDNEQFF	TGCAGTGCTAGAGATCGGTCAGGGGGGGACAATGAGCAGTTCTTC
TRBJ2-1	TRBV6-1	TRBD2	NA	CASIKGLAQDNEQFF	TGTGCCAGCATTAAAGGACTAGCTCAAGACAATGAGCAGTTCTTC
TRBJ2-3	TRBV7-2	NA	NA	CASSLSLVADTQYF	TGTGCCAGCAGCTTAAGCCTAGTAGCAGATACGCAGTATTTT
TRBJ2-3	TRBV20-1	TRBD1	NA	CSPNRGQGDTDTQYF	TGCAGTCCAAACCGGGGACAGGGAGACACAGATACGCAGTATTTT
TRBJ2-7	TRBV29-1	TRBD1	NA	CSGRGTGSEQYF	TGCAGCGGGAGAGGGACAGGGAGCGAGCAGTACTTC
TRBJ2-5	TRBV15	TRBD2	NA	CATSRASVGGTYNEQYF	TGTGCCACCAGCAGGGCGTCTGTGGGGGGGACCTACAATGAGCAGTACTTC
TRBJ2-3	TRBV5-1	TRBD2	NA	CASSFSGRSTDTQYF	TGCGCCAGCAGCTTTAGCGGGAGGAGCACAGATACGCAGTATTTT
TRBJ2-1	TRBV7-2	NA	NA	CASRTGPQTVGYNEQFF	TGTGCCAGCCGAACGGGACCGCAGACCGTGGGTTACAATGAGCAGTTCTTC
TRBJ1-5	TRBV29-1	NA	few	CSVEENRNQPQHF	TGCAGCGTTGAAGAGAACCGCAATCAGCCCCAGCATTTT
TRBJ2-7	TRBV7-2	NA	few	CASSLVRLTGTSSYEQYF	TGTGCCAGCAGCTTAGTGCGACTAACAGGGACGAGCTCCTACGAGCAGTACTTC
TRBJ2-1	TRBV24-1	TRBD2	few	CATSDWTSSNEQFF	TGTGCCACCAGTGATTGGACTAGTTCGAATGAGCAGTTCTTC
TRBJ2-1	TRBV7-9	TRBD2	few	CASSHGTSDYNEQFF	TGTGCCAGCAGCCACGGGACTAGCGACTACAATGAGCAGTTCTTC
TRBJ2-3	TRBV28	NA	once	CASSSSGGPEHTDTQYF	NA
TRBJ2-7	TRBV7-9	NA	few	CASSFPGGKTGYEQYF	TGTGCCAGCAGCTTCCCGGGCGGAAAGACGGGCTACGAGCAGTACTTC
TRBJ1-2	TRBV27	TRBD1	NA	CASSDRGGLYGYTF	TGTGCCAGCAGTGACAGGGGAGGATTGTATGGCTACACCTTC
TRBJ2-3	TRBV20-1	TRBD2	few	CSALGTSAALSTDTQYF	TGCAGTGCTCTCGGGACTAGCGCTGCCCTAAGCACAGATACGCAGTATTTT